This is a list of T cell receptor beta chains from one sample in a study of blood T cell repertoires in COVID-19. Using immunoSEQ multiplex PCR, the repertoire was profiled, and TCRdb retains in-frame clones only, with some absent. This sample has about 380,000 clones, with 88% found just once. Sequencing was performed on PBMCs or T cells enriched from blood (not recorded which). The receptors stem from a woman aged 18-30 years who had recovered from COVID-19. The CDR3 runs from the conserved cysteine through the conserved F or W. A D gene is named only where the DNA matches it firmly. Clone size, where shown, is once, few, many, or a class for clones that have expanded.

j_call | d_call | clone_size | v_call | cdr3_aa | cdr3_nt
TRBJ2-5 | TRBD1 | - | TRBV25-1 | CASSVRGGQGTQYF | TGTGCCAGCAGTGTTAGGGGTGGACAGGGGACCCAGTACTTC
TRBJ1-2 | - | few | TRBV3-1/TRBV3-2 | CASSQGGSGYTF | TGTGCCAGCAGCCAAGGGGGCTCGGGCTACACCTTC
TRBJ1-2 | - | - | TRBV1 | CTSSQRGQGFYGYTF | TGCACCAGCAGCCAACGGGGACAGGGCTTCTATGGCTACACCTTC
TRBJ1-1 | - | few | TRBV12-5 | CASGFRGTEAFF | TGTGCTAGTGGTTTTAGGGGCACTGAAGCTTTCTTT
TRBJ1-1 | TRBD1 | - | TRBV12-3/TRBV12-4 | CASGGTVNPEAFF | TGTGCCAGCGGAGGGACAGTGAATCCTGAAGCTTTCTTT
TRBJ1-2 | - | - | TRBV30 | CAWSVPGIYGYTF | TGTGCCTGGAGTGTTCCGGGAATCTATGGCTACACCTTC
TRBJ1-3 | TRBD1 | once | TRBV18 | CASSPQQGEGSGNTIYF | TGTGCCAGCTCACCACAACAGGGGGAAGGCTCTGGAAACACCATATATTTT
TRBJ2-5 | TRBD1 | - | TRBV7-6 | CASSPAGTGTETQYF | TGTGCCAGCAGCCCGGCGGGGACAGGGACGGAGACCCAGTACTTC
TRBJ2-2 | - | - | TRBV5-4 | CASRGGRDRSNTGELFF | TGTGCCAGCAGGGGGGGGCGGGACCGGTCGAACACCGGGGAGCTGTTTTTT
TRBJ1-2 | TRBD1 | - | TRBV19 | CASAVRTGGNGYTF | TGTGCCAGTGCCGTCCGGACAGGGGGGAATGGCTACACCTTC
TRBJ2-1 | - | - | TRBV13 | CASSFRSGLNEQFF | TGTGCCAGCAGCTTTCGGTCAGGCCTCAATGAGCAGTTCTTC
TRBJ1-5 | - | few | TRBV28 | CASSLGGSNNQPQHF | TGTGCCAGCAGTTTAGGGGGCTCAAACAATCAGCCCCAGCATTTT
TRBJ1-2 | TRBD1 | - | TRBV4-2 | CASSRNGQGEGYGYTF | TGTGCCAGCAGCCGCAACGGACAGGGGGAAGGCTATGGCTACACCTTC
TRBJ2-3 | TRBD2 | - | TRBV6-4 | CASRDGLAQEGTDTQYF | TGTGCCAGCAGAGACGGACTAGCGCAAGAAGGCACAGATACGCAGTATTTT
TRBJ1-2 | TRBD1 | - | TRBV28 | CASSLGQGAANYGYTF | TGTGCCAGCAGTTTAGGACAGGGGGCCGCTAACTATGGCTACACCTTC
TRBJ2-2 | - | once | TRBV28 | CASTAVGRNTGELFF | TGTGCCAGCACCGCCGTGGGCCGGAACACCGGGGAGCTGTTTTTT
TRBJ2-2 | TRBD2 | - | TRBV10-3 | CAISDFRLAANTGELFF | TGTGCCATCAGTGACTTTAGACTAGCCGCGAACACCGGGGAGCTGTTTTTT
TRBJ2-2 | TRBD1 | - | TRBV5-4 | CASSRGGLNTGELFF | TGTGCCAGCAGCCGAGGGGGCCTGAACACCGGGGAGCTGTTTTTT
TRBJ1-2 | - | once | TRBV2 | CASSPLGTHGYTF | TGTGCCAGCAGCCCCTTGGGGACACATGGCTACACCTTC
TRBJ2-3 | TRBD1 | - | TRBV5-1 | CASSSLGTGATDTQYF | TGCGCCAGCAGCTCGTTAGGGACAGGGGCCACAGATACGCAGTATTTT
TRBJ1-2 | TRBD1 | - | TRBV19 | CASSTPGGYGYTF | TGTGCCAGTAGTACTCCAGGGGGCTATGGCTACACCTTC
TRBJ2-7 | TRBD1 | - | TRBV11-2 | CASSLGTGVRSYEQYF | TGTGCCAGCAGCTTAGGGACAGGGGTTAGATCCTACGAGCAGTACTTC